This T cell receptor beta chain originates from a study of OX40 agonist ivuxolimab in advanced cancers. Notes on the study in general: The investigators did not determine what antigen specificity the expanded peripheral T cells had.

With regard to this clone: The antigen is unknown.

Sequencing was performed with immunoSEQ multiplex PCR; in TCRdb, only in-frame clones are kept and a portion is missing. The data show tens of thousands of clones, with roughly 87% seen just once and about 0.25% held by the top ten. CDR3 length: 13 residues. Germline V lookup: CDR1 MNHNY, CDR2 SVGAGI (reference sequence). Trimming left V 4 bases short and J 4 bases short, with 8 bases between. The receptor comes from an adult with an advanced solid tumor such as melanoma, head and neck, liver or kidney cancer. The specimen was CD4+ or CD8+ T cells sorted from blood, collected in a trial of the OX40 agonist ivuxolimab. V gene TRBV6-6 combines with J gene TRBJ1-5, with D perhaps matching TRBD1 (5 bases). The CDR3 loop reads CASSFTGNQPQHF. For the CDR3, the DNA is TGTGCCAGCAGTTTCACAGGTAATCAGCCCCAGCATTTT.